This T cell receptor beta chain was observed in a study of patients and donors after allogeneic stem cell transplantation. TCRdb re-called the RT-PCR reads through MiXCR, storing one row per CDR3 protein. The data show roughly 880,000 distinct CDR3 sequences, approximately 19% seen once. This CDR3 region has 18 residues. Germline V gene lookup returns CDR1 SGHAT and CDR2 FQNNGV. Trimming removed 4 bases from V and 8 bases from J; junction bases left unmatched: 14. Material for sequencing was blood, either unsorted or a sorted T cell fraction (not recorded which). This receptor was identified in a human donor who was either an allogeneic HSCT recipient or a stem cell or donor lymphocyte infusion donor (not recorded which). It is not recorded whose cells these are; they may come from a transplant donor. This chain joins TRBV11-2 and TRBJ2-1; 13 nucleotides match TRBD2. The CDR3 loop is CASSSYPRLAGGRDEQFF. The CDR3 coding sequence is TGTGCCAGCAGCTCCTACCCCAGACTAGCGGGGGGTAGGGATGAGCAGTTCTTC.